This passage covers 26 T cell receptor beta chains from one sample sequenced in a study of blood T cell repertoires in COVID-19. Assay: immunoSEQ multiplex PCR; the TCRdb copy retains only in-frame clones and omits some. The data show 95,000 to 110,000 clones, around 86% seen once. The sequenced material came from peripheral blood. The receptor source for this set is a man aged 50-60 years with acute or convalescent COVID-19.

The rearrangement links TRBV6-5 to TRBJ1-2, with D perhaps TRBD1 (5 bases). Germline V gives CDR1 MNHEY, CDR2 SVGAGI. The CDR3 has 14 amino acids. V gave up 0 bases and J gave up 7 bases, with 12 bases separating them. The CDR3 is CASSYSSRDLGYTF. CDR3 nucleotides: TGTGCCAGCAGTTACTCTTCCAGGGATCTTGGCTACACCTTC.

This clone was observed once. The V and J genes are TRBV19 and TRBJ2-7; 8 positions agree with TRBD2. Per the germline V gene, CDR1 is LNHDA and CDR2 is SQIVND (reference sequence). There are 13 residues in the CDR3. J lost 4 bases, V lost 3 bases, and 2 bases had no gene match. CDR3: CASSIREGYEQYF. In nucleotides, the CDR3 is TGTGCCAGTAGTATTCGGGAGGGGTACGAGCAGTACTTC.

This clone was counted between two and nine times. The V gene is TRBV9, the J gene TRBJ2-7; TRBD2 is a possible D gene (6 bases). This CDR3 region has 16 residues. Trimming cost V 0 bases and J 4 bases, with 17 bases left between them. Looked up from germline, CDR1 is SGDLS and CDR2 is YYNGEE. CDR3: CASSVAGTGKLYEQYF. In nucleotides, the CDR3 is TGTGCCAGCAGCGTAGCTGGGACTGGGAAGCTTTACGAGCAGTACTTC.

This sequence joins TRBV24-1 and TRBJ1-3, with 7 positions matching TRBD1. V was clipped by 0 bases and J by 1 base; unmatched bases: 23. Germline CDR1 KGHDR, CDR2 SFDVKD. This CDR3 region has 23 residues. The chain's CDR3 is CATSDLPPTGVTSRQDSGNTIYF. The CDR3 DNA reads as TGTGCCACCAGTGATTTGCCGCCTACAGGGGTTACCAGTAGACAAGATTCTGGAAACACCATATATTTT.

The chain uses TRBV7-9 and TRBJ2-1; D is possibly TRBD1 (5 bases). CDR3 length: 15 amino acids. Trimming shortened V by 1 base and J by 8 bases, and 15 bases separated the two germline ends. CDR1 SEHNR and CDR2 FQNEAQ come from the germline V gene (reference sequence). The CDR3 coding sequence is TGTGCCAGCAGCTTAGGGCTCAGGGATTTCGATGAGCAGTTCTTC. Amino acid sequence: CASSLGLRDFDEQFF. Together with reference TRBV7-9 and TRBJ2-1, the CDR3 gives the full variable domain: DTGVSQNPRHKITKRGQNVTFRCDPISEHNRLYWYRQTLGQGPEFLTYFQNEAQLEKSRLLSDRFSAERPKGSFSTLEIQRTEQGDSAMYLCASSLGLRDFDEQFFGPGTRLTVL.

The chain has TRBV30 and TRBJ2-2; D may be TRBD1 (6 bases). The CDR3 consists of 15 residues. Trimming pared 4 bases from V and 2 bases from J, leaving 14 bases between. Germline V gene data show CDR1 as GTSNPN and CDR2 as SVGIG (reference sequence). The CDR3, as DNA: TGTGCCTGGACGGGACCGGGACAAAACACCGGGGAGCTGTTTTTT. Translating gives CAWTGPGQNTGELFF.

This chain links TRBV2 with TRBJ2-3; D remains ambiguous. CDR3 size: 12 residues. Germline V CDR1 and CDR2: SNHLY, FYNNEI. Trimming took off 7 bases at V and 3 bases at J, with 8 bases between the two ends. CDR3 in amino acids: CASNEETDTQYF. The CDR3 DNA follows: TGTGCCAGCAATGAGGAGACAGATACGCAGTATTTT. Full variable domain (rest looked up from reference TRBV2 and TRBJ2-3): EPEVTQTPSHQVTQMGQEVILRCVPISNHLYFYWYRQILGQKVEFLVSFYNNEISEKSEIFDDQFSVERPDGSNFTLKIRSTKLEDSAMYFCASNEETDTQYFGPGTRLTVL.

V is TRBV3-1 (or the pseudogene TRBV3-2) and J is TRBJ2-3, with D tentatively TRBD2 (6 bases). V lost 2 bases and J 3 bases, leaving 12 bases between the germline ends. The CDR3 covers 15 residues. The germline CDR1 and CDR2 sequences are LGHDT and YNNKEL (reference sequence). The CDR3 sequence: CASSQRGRRTDTQYF. CDR3 coding DNA: TGTGCCAGCAGCCAACGGGGGAGGAGGACAGATACGCAGTATTTT.

The gene calls are TRBV7-6 and TRBJ2-2; 11 bases map to TRBD1. Per the germline V gene, CDR1 is SGHVS and CDR2 is FNYEAQ. The CDR3 contains 16 residues. Trimming took 1 base from V and 6 from J; bases not matched to a gene: 4. The CDR3 reads CASSLGRTGGAGELFF. In DNA, the CDR3 is TGTGCCAGCAGCTTAGGACGGACAGGGGGCGCCGGGGAGCTGTTTTTT.

This clone was seen only once. This rearrangement joins TRBV30 to TRBJ1-3; no definite D call. Germline CDR1 GTSNPN, CDR2 SVGIG (reference sequence). The CDR3 length is 11 residues. V was clipped by 3 bases and J by 4 bases, with 4 bases between them. The CDR3 protein is CAWRRGNTIYF. In nucleotides, the CDR3 is TGTGCCTGGAGGAGGGGAAACACCATATATTTT.

As to this clone: Other DNA sequences in the same sample also yield this CDR3. V and J are TRBV24-1 and TRBJ1-5; D is perhaps TRBD1 (6 bases). CDR1 KGHDR and CDR2 SFDVKD come from the germline V gene. This CDR3 comprises 15 residues. The V gene lost 12 bases and the J gene lost 0 bases, with 17 bases spanning the gap. The CDR3 coding sequence is TGTGCCCCGCAGAGGGGGATTTATAGCAATCAGCCCCAGCATTTT. Amino acids: CAPQRGIYSNQPQHF.

The rearrangement links TRBV4-1 to TRBJ2-1, with D maybe TRBD1 (5 bases). Germline lookup yields CDR1 MGHRA and CDR2 YSYEKL. Trimming removed 1 base from V and 0 bases from J, with 7 bases in between. This CDR3 contains 15 residues. CDR3 sequence: CASSQVGVSYNEQFF. In DNA form, the CDR3 reads TGCGCCAGCAGCCAAGTAGGGGTCTCCTACAATGAGCAGTTCTTC.

This clone is a singleton in its sample. The chain employs TRBV14 and TRBJ1-1; no clear D. Per germline, CDR1 SGHDN and CDR2 FVKESK. Deletions cut 7 bases from V and 4 bases from J, with 16 bases between. The CDR3 consists of 14 residues. The CDR3 DNA reads TGTGCCAGCACCCTGGAGGGCGGGTTCACTGAAGCTTTCTTT. This translates into CASTLEGGFTEAFF.

In nucleotides, the CDR3 is TGTGCCTGGAGTCGGGGGGCAAAGGGCGCAGATACGCAGTATTTT. Protein: CAWSRGAKGADTQYF. This rearrangement joins TRBV30 to TRBJ2-3; a weak D match, TRBD2 (7 bases). Per germline, CDR1 GTSNPN and CDR2 SVGIG (reference sequence). V shed 2 bases and J shed 4 bases, with 16 bases lying between them. The CDR3 runs 15 residues.

The J gene is TRBJ1-5, the V gene TRBV19, with D hard to call. Trimming took 5 bases from V and 4 from J, leaving 9 bases between them. Germline V CDR1 and CDR2: LNHDA, SQIVND (reference sequence). The CDR3 is 13 residues long. CDR3 region: CASSWQTNQPQHF. The CDR3 bases are TGTGCCAGTAGTTGGCAGACTAATCAGCCCCAGCATTTT.

The CDR3 nucleotides read TGTGCCAGCAGCTCCACTGCCGTAGCGGGGCTAAATGAGCAGTTCTTC. It yields the protein CASSSTAVAGLNEQFF. The chain couples TRBV5-5 to TRBJ2-1; TRBD2 matches at 8 bases. The germline V gene has CDR1 SGHKS and CDR2 YYEKEE (reference sequence). This CDR3 spans 16 amino acids. The trim removed 3 bases at V and 7 bases at J, leaving 12 bases unmatched.

The chain uses TRBV28 and TRBJ2-7; no clear D gene. Trimming cost V 5 bases and J 0 bases, with 14 bases left between them. Per the germline V gene, CDR1 is MDHEN and CDR2 is SYDVKM. CDR3 size: 15 residues. The CDR3 DNA reads as TGTGCCAGCAGTCGCTCGCCTTTGGCCTCCTACGAGCAGTACTTC. Translating gives CASSRSPLASYEQYF.

The chain couples TRBV6-6 to TRBJ1-2; D possibly corresponds to TRBD1 (6 bases). The length of the CDR3 is 16 residues. CDR1 MNHNY and CDR2 SVGAGI come from the germline V gene (reference sequence). V was trimmed by 0 bases and J by 6 bases, leaving 17 bases between them. DNA of the CDR3: TGTGCCAGCAGTTACTCTTCCCAGGGGACCTCCCATGGCTACACCTTC. This translates into CASSYSSQGTSHGYTF.

The chain uses TRBV6-1 and TRBJ1-1; no reliable D call. The V end was cut by 1 base, the J end by 12 bases, with 12 bases between. Germline loops: CDR1 MNHNS, CDR2 SASEGT. The CDR3 length is 12 residues. This chain's CDR3 is CASSEDWNGPFF. The CDR3 DNA follows: TGTGCCAGCAGTGAAGATTGGAATGGGCCTTTCTTT.

This clone turned up a few times. This chain joins TRBV5-1 and TRBJ1-4; a weak D match, TRBD1 (5 bases). Germline V gene sequence: CDR1 SGHRS, CDR2 YFSETQ. There are 15 residues in the CDR3. V was shortened by 6 bases and J by 4 bases, with 16 bases between the two germline ends. This CDR3 is CASTTAGTNNEKLFF. The CDR3 DNA sequence: TGCGCCAGCACCACGGCTGGGACTAATAATGAAAAACTGTTTTTT.

V is TRBV11-2 and J is TRBJ1-1; 7 positions match TRBD1. This CDR3 contains 15 residues. Losses at the gene ends were 5 bases for V and 5 bases for J; bases not matched to a gene: 11. Germline CDR1 reads SGHAT; CDR2 reads FQNNGV. The CDR3 protein is CASSAGGGAGTEAFF. Written as DNA, the CDR3 is TGTGCCAGCAGCGCAGGAGGGGGCGCAGGGACTGAAGCTTTCTTT.

The CDR3 region is CASNFPGTGGVGELFF. For the CDR3, the DNA is TGTGCCAGCAACTTCCCCGGGACAGGGGGCGTCGGGGAGCTGTTTTTT. The chain uses TRBV7-9 and TRBJ2-2; 12 bases fit TRBD1. Looked up from germline, CDR1 is SEHNR and CDR2 is FQNEAQ (reference sequence). CDR3 length: 16 residues. V lost 7 bases and J lost 7; bases outside the gene matches: 10.

The gene calls are TRBV7-6 and TRBJ2-4; 8 nucleotides align to TRBD1. The germline gives CDR1 SGHVS, CDR2 FNYEAQ. This CDR3 is 15 amino acids long. V was clipped by 5 bases and J by 6 bases; unmatched bases: 9. The CDR3 DNA is TGTGCCAGCAGCAAGTTGCAGGGGGCAGGAAACATTCAGTACTTC. It encodes CASSKLQGAGNIQYF.

The chain uses TRBV11-1 and TRBJ1-2; no clear D. Trimming pared 0 bases from V and 7 bases from J, leaving 9 bases between. The CDR3 has 13 residues. The V gene's germline CDR1 is SGHAT and CDR2 FQDESV (reference sequence). The CDR3 here is CASSLAAGSGYTF. The CDR3 DNA follows: TGTGCCAGCAGCTTAGCAGCAGGAAGTGGCTACACCTTC.

The chain uses TRBV25-1 and TRBJ2-1, with D tentatively TRBD2 (6 bases). Germline V CDR1 and CDR2: MGHDK, SYGVNS. CDR3 length equals 16 residues. V lost 2 bases and J 1 base, leaving 12 bases between the germline ends. CDR3 protein: CASSEGSGRSYNEQFF. The CDR3 DNA reads TGTGCCAGCAGTGAAGGAAGCGGGCGGTCCTACAATGAGCAGTTCTTC.

The genes are TRBV19 and TRBJ1-4; 7 positions agree with TRBD1. Germline CDR1 is LNHDA and CDR2 is SQIVND (reference sequence). The length of the CDR3 is 13 residues. Trimming cost V 7 bases and J 7 bases; bases outside gene matches: 6. The CDR3 sequence is CASKGGAGEKLFF. The CDR3 DNA sequence: TGTGCCAGTAAAGGGGGCGCCGGTGAAAAACTGTTTTTT.